These T cell receptor beta chains were read from a single sample in a study of T cell responses to AZD1222 COVID-19 vaccine. Repertoires were generated with immunoSEQ multiplex PCR, while TCRdb's copy carries only in-frame clones and drops some. The table shows approximately 160,000 clones, with more than 85% occurring only once. This sample comprised peripheral blood, obtained on day 0 of AZD1222 vaccination. The receptors were sampled from an adult in good health. The CDR3 runs from the conserved cysteine through the conserved F or W. The order of the fields is D gene, J gene, clone size, CDR3 length, V gene, CDR3 DNA, CDR3 protein. D genes are given only for firm matches. Some rows have no size entry. The others give once, few or many, or a class for an expanded clone.

>-|TRBJ2-4|-|12|TRBV6-2/TRBV6-3
TGTGCCAGCAGCCTTGGACCCAACATTCAGTACTTC
CASSLGPNIQYF
>-|TRBJ1-1|-|14|TRBV9
TGTGCCAGCAGCCTTGGACAGACGGACACTGAAGCTTTCTTT
CASSLGQTDTEAFF
>TRBD2|TRBJ2-1|-|15|TRBV7-9
TGTGCCAGCAGCTTAGTAGCGGGGGCCTACAATGAGCAGTTCTTC
CASSLVAGAYNEQFF
>-|TRBJ2-3|-|15|TRBV5-6
TGTGCCAGCAGCTTCTTGAAAGGGTACACAGATACGCAGTATTTT
CASSFLKGYTDTQYF
>-|TRBJ2-3|-|15|TRBV7-3
TGTGCCAGCAGCTTAATAGGCGGACTCACAGATACGCAGTATTTT
CASSLIGGLTDTQYF
>-|TRBJ1-2|-|14|TRBV5-1
TGCGCCAGCAGCTTGGGTCAGGGTGGCTATGGCTACACCTTC
CASSLGQGGYGYTF
>-|TRBJ2-7|-|13|TRBV4-1
TGCGCCAGCAGCCAAGGTCAGTTGGGCGAGCAGTACTTC
CASSQGQLGEQYF
>-|TRBJ2-3|-|15|TRBV2
TGTGCCAGCAGTGACTGGGGGGCTCGCACAGATACGCAGTATTTT
CASSDWGARTDTQYF
>TRBD1|TRBJ1-2|-|14|TRBV2
TGTGCCAGCAGTGAAGGGACAGGGTGGGATGGCTACACCTTC
CASSEGTGWDGYTF
>-|TRBJ2-1|-|16|TRBV2
TGTGCCAGCAGTGAACGGCGTCGAGGGGCTAACAATGAGCAGTTCTTC
CASSERRRGANNEQFF
>-|TRBJ2-5|-|13|TRBV7-2
TGTGCCAGCAGCTTAGCTGCCCAAGAGACCCAGTACTTC
CASSLAAQETQYF
>-|TRBJ1-1|-|14|TRBV5-1
TGCGCCAGCAGCTTGGAGACTTCGAACACTGAAGCTTTCTTT
CASSLETSNTEAFF
>-|TRBJ2-1|-|15|TRBV6-6
TGTGCCAGCAGCCCACGCTCGGGGGCCTACAATGAGCAGTTCTTC
CASSPRSGAYNEQFF
>-|TRBJ2-7|once|13|TRBV27
TGTGCCAGCAGTTTTTATAAGACCCACGAGCAGTACTTC
CASSFYKTHEQYF
>TRBD1|TRBJ2-3|-|17|TRBV7-9
TGTGCCAGCAGCACATACCGGGACAGGGTTTTCGCAGATACGCAGTATTTT
CASSTYRDRVFADTQYF
>-|TRBJ2-1|-|15|TRBV5-4
TGTGCCAGCAGCTTGGAGGGAGGCTCCTACAATGAGCAGTTCTTC
CASSLEGGSYNEQFF
>TRBD1|TRBJ1-4|-|16|TRBV5-1
TGCGCCAGCAGCTTGGCCATCGGACAGGGAAATGAAAAACTGTTTTTT
CASSLAIGQGNEKLFF
>TRBD1|TRBJ1-1|-|16|TRBV7-8
TGTGCCAGCAGTCGAGAAGGACAGGGTCTCTTCACTGAAGCTTTCTTT
CASSREGQGLFTEAFF
>-|TRBJ1-1|few|13|TRBV5-1
TGCGCCAGCAGCTTACAGGGCGACACTGAAGCTTTCTTT
CASSLQGDTEAFF
>TRBD1|TRBJ1-1|-|16|TRBV7-8
TGTGCCAGCAGTTTCGCACAAGGGGGCGCATGGACTGAAGCTTTCTTT
CASSFAQGGAWTEAFF
>-|TRBJ1-2|-|13|TRBV12-3/TRBV12-4
TGTGCCAGCAGTAAGGACGGAAACTATGGCTACACCTTC
CASSKDGNYGYTF
>-|TRBJ1-2|-|15|TRBV18
TGTGCCAGCTCACCTGCACACCAAGCCATCTATGGCTACACCTTC
CASSPAHQAIYGYTF
>-|TRBJ2-3|few|15|TRBV10-3
TGTGCCATCAGGGACAAATCAGGGGTCACAGATACGCAGTATTTT
CAIRDKSGVTDTQYF
>TRBD2|TRBJ2-2|-|15|TRBV5-1
TGCGCCAGCAGCTTCAGCGGGGGGAACACCGGGGAGCTGTTTTTT
CASSFSGGNTGELFF
>TRBD1|TRBJ1-6|-|13|TRBV27
TGTGCCAGCAGTTTTCTAGGACAGGAACACCTCCACTTT
CASSFLGQEHLHF
>-|TRBJ1-2|-|16|TRBV27
TGTGCCAGCAGTCCGTTTGGGGGGGCGGTCGACTATGGCTACACCTTC
CASSPFGGAVDYGYTF
>-|TRBJ2-7|-|14|TRBV19
TGTGCCAGTAGTATGGGGGAAAGCTCCTACGAGCAGTACTTC
CASSMGESSYEQYF
>-|TRBJ2-2|-|13|TRBV28
TGTGCCAGCAGTTTTGTAATCACCGGGGAGCTGTTTTTT
CASSFVITGELFF
>TRBD1|TRBJ1-2|-|15|TRBV18
TGTGCCAGCTCACCCCCGGGACAGGGGGGGGCTGGCTACACCTTC
CASSPPGQGGAGYTF
>-|TRBJ2-3|-|16|TRBV19
TGTGCCAGTAGTCGTCAGGGTAGTACTGGCACAGATACGCAGTATTTT
CASSRQGSTGTDTQYF
>-|TRBJ2-7|-|15|TRBV6-1
TGTGCCAGCAGTGAGGGTCCAGGGAACGGCTACGAGCAGTACTTC
CASSEGPGNGYEQYF
>-|TRBJ1-2|few|13|TRBV12-3/TRBV12-4
TGTGCCAGCAGGAAAGGTGATAACTATGGCTACACCTTC
CASRKGDNYGYTF
>TRBD2|TRBJ2-1|-|16|TRBV30
TGTGCCTGGACGCGTGTGGGGACTAGCGGGGCTAATGAGCAGTTCTTC
CAWTRVGTSGANEQFF
>TRBD1|TRBJ1-1|-|12|TRBV12-3/TRBV12-4
TGTGCCACTAGGACAGGGAACACTGAAGCTTTCTTT
CATRTGNTEAFF
>-|TRBJ2-7|few|12|TRBV6-5
TGTGCCAGCCTCTCCCCATCCTACGAGCAGTACTTC
CASLSPSYEQYF
>-|TRBJ2-7|-|15|TRBV28
TGTGCCAGCAGTGTTGGCGGGGCGAGCTCCTACGAGCAGTACTTC
CASSVGGASSYEQYF
>-|TRBJ1-5|-|12|TRBV5-8
TGTGCCAGCAGCTTGGTTCATCAGCCCCAGCATTTT
CASSLVHQPQHF
>-|TRBJ2-7|few|13|TRBV18
TGTGCCAGCTCACCACCTAGCTCCTACGAGCAGTACTTC
CASSPPSSYEQYF
>-|TRBJ1-5|-|14|TRBV7-2
TGTGCCAGCAGCTTAGGATACCGCAATCAGCCCCAGCATTTT
CASSLGYRNQPQHF
>TRBD2|TRBJ2-5|-|15|TRBV6-5
TGTGCCAGCAGGGATCCAGCGGGGGGGCGAGAGACCCAGTACTTC
CASRDPAGGRETQYF
>-|TRBJ2-1|-|15|TRBV24-1
TGTGCCACCAGTGAGCCGGGACACAGCTACAATGAGCAGTTCTTC
CATSEPGHSYNEQFF